This T cell receptor (beta chain) came from a study of human versus mouse CDR3 diversity and MHC coevolution. Across the study: immunoSEQ was reported to reach one in 200,000 T cells sensitivity. Study-level results: Human T cells underwent selection on about six different MHC II alleles. iCHAO1 estimated the human TCR beta repertoire at roughly 1.5 million clonotypes.

Comments on this clone: What it binds is unknown.

Profiling relied on immunoSEQ multiplex PCR, and the TCRdb table lists in-frame clones only, not all of them. The sample lists fewer than 100,000 clones; 85% to 95% were seen once. The ends were cut back, 2 bases at V and 2 bases at J, with 12 bases in the middle. Germline V gene data show CDR1 as SEHNR and CDR2 as FQNEAQ (reference sequence). CDR3 length: 16 amino acids. V is TRBV7-9 and J is TRBJ2-2; weak D call: TRBD1 (5 bases). Sequenced input: naive CD4+ T cells from blood. As to subset: CD45RO-negative CD62L-positive naive CD4 T cells. The source of this sequence is a person between 30 and 69 years old in good health. The DNA for the CDR3 is TGTGCCAGCAGCTTAATTCGACAGACTAACACCGGGGAGCTGTTTTTT. It yields the protein CASSLIRQTNTGELFF.